A selection of T cell receptor beta chains follows, all from one sample in a study of blood T cell repertoires in COVID-19. Only in-frame clones appear in the TCRdb table, and some are missing; sequencing was by immunoSEQ multiplex PCR. Of 250,000 to 300,000 clones in the sample, 83% are singletons; the top ten hold 4.5% to 6.5%. Sequencing input: peripheral blood. The receptors were sampled from a man older than 75 with acute or convalescent COVID-19. CDR3s include the opening cysteine and the closing phenylalanine or tryptophan.

v_gene: TRBV30
CDR3aa: CAWGGGHTEAFF

v_gene: TRBV7-8
CDR3aa: CASSPRTGMLDTQYF

v_gene: TRBV5-5
CDR3aa: CASSLGDRGYSNQPQHF

v_gene: TRBV15
CDR3aa: CATSRGQQITYGYTF

v_gene: TRBV27
CDR3aa: CASRTGVGPDTQYF

v_gene: TRBV5-1
CDR3aa: CASTSFQNTGELFF

v_gene: TRBV10-3
CDR3aa: CAISDPDRDYGYTF

v_gene: TRBV6-5
CDR3aa: CASSGGQRSNEQYF

v_gene: TRBV5-1
CDR3aa: CASSLGAGGSYEQYF

v_gene: TRBV29-1
CDR3aa: CSVAGGSDTQYF

v_gene: TRBV6-6
CDR3aa: CASRRLAGGLSSYNEQFF

v_gene: TRBV2
CDR3aa: CASISDRGLGQYF

v_gene: TRBV14
CDR3aa: CASSQVPGKGGNTIYF

v_gene: TRBV2
CDR3aa: CASSELLASSYEQYF

v_gene: TRBV6-5
CDR3aa: CASSISDRSRYGYTF

v_gene: TRBV5-1
CDR3aa: CASRPGTSVWGEETQYF

v_gene: TRBV7-2
CDR3aa: CASSSLGARNSPLHF

v_gene: TRBV11-2
CDR3aa: CASSPEWTGGKRMNTEAFF

v_gene: TRBV5-1
CDR3aa: CASSLQGADNEQFF

v_gene: TRBV19
CDR3aa: CASRSRGGQNTDTQYF

v_gene: TRBV3-1/TRBV3-2
CDR3aa: CASSHRQNQETQYF

v_gene: TRBV6-5
CDR3aa: CASSYWGARETQYF

v_gene: TRBV3-1/TRBV3-2
CDR3aa: CASSQVIMKSGRANEQFF

v_gene: TRBV4-1
CDR3aa: CASSRQGSPRSYTF

v_gene: TRBV6-5
CDR3aa: CASSYRTGVSGNTIYF

v_gene: TRBV27
CDR3aa: CASSQEKTGGNSPLHF

v_gene: TRBV28
CDR3aa: CASSLGQNYGYTF

v_gene: TRBV11-1
CDR3aa: CASTKQGRHEQYF

v_gene: TRBV27
CDR3aa: CASSKQGSHEQYF

v_gene: TRBV5-1
CDR3aa: CASSLGASGKTDTQYF

v_gene: TRBV7-9
CDR3aa: CASSLQTQGTGEQYF

v_gene: TRBV5-1
CDR3aa: CASALGRGRETEAFF

v_gene: TRBV7-2
CDR3aa: CASSSHGRTERETQYF

v_gene: TRBV7-2
CDR3aa: CASSERGGSPYEQYF

v_gene: TRBV7-9
CDR3aa: CASSLRAVQYGYTF

v_gene: TRBV5-4
CDR3aa: CASSFGGRSSGANVLTF

v_gene: TRBV28
CDR3aa: CASSSQGAQDYGYTF

v_gene: TRBV2
CDR3aa: CASSERTGVSPLHF

v_gene: TRBV7-2
CDR3aa: CASRRTHAGETYGYTF

v_gene: TRBV29-1
CDR3aa: CSVEVPPGTGKYVGEQFF

v_gene: TRBV5-5
CDR3aa: CASSLGQGVAETQYF

v_gene: TRBV15
CDR3aa: CATSTRGRTNEKLFF

v_gene: TRBV4-1
CDR3aa: CASSNRVRGNTEAFF

v_gene: TRBV7-9
CDR3aa: CASSLGVGLGNPYEQYF